The TCR beta chain under discussion was sequenced for a study of blood T cell repertoires in COVID-19. Whole-study context: COVID-19 samples, acute and convalescent, were from the United States, Italy and Spain.

Patients in Seattle were enrolled during active infection, then followed longitudinally. In the original analysis: The assay estimated nucleated cells by amplifying reference gene primers. The protocol was immunoSEQ multiplex PCR, while the TCRdb copy is restricted to in-frame clones and leaves out a portion. V and J calls and clone size are given by that table; D and trimming were obtained from the DNA. The data hold about 80,000 clones, with roughly 85% observed a single time. V lost 4 bases and J lost 6; bases outside the gene matches: 22. In germline, CDR1 is MGHRA, CDR2 YSYEKL. The CDR3 covers 19 residues.

Source material: peripheral blood. This receptor was obtained from a man aged 45-65 years with COVID-19, enrolled during active disease. This chain uses TRBV4-1 with TRBJ1-2, with TRBD1 matching 8 bases. The CDR3 nucleotides read TGCGCCAGCAGCCCCCGACCCCCAGGGGGCGCAGCAGCTGGGAATGGCTACACCTTC. As protein: CASSPRPPGGAAAGNGYTF.